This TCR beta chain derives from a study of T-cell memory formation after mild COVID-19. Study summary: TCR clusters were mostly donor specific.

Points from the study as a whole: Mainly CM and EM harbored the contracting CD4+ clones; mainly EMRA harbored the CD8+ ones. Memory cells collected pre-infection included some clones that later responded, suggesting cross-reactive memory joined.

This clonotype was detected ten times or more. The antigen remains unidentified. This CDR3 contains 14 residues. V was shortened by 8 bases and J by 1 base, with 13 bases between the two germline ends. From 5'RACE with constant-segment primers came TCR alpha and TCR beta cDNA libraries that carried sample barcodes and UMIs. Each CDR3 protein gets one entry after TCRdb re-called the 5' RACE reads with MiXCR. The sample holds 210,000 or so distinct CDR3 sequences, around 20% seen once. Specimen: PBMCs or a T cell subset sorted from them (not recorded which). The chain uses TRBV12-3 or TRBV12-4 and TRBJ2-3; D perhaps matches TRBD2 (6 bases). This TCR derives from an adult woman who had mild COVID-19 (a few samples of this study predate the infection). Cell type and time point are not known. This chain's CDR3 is CASRRETGTDTQYF. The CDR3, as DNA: TGTGCCAGCCGACGGGAGACGGGCACAGATACGCAGTATTTT.